Given below is one T cell receptor (beta chain) in context. Its antigen is unknown. The CDR3 is made up of 14 amino acids. CDR1 is SQVTM, CDR2 ANQGSEA, per germline. Trimming cost V 6 bases and J 2 bases; bases outside gene matches: 8. Patients with Susac syndrome met diagnostic criteria defined recently for definite or probable disease. This specimen belongs to a study of CD8 T cells in Susac syndrome. Study at large: At blood draw, Susac syndrome patients were therapy-naive, on corticosteroids, or on intravenous immunoglobulin alone. General study points: In total CD8+ repertoires, around 16 Susac-specific public clones were found, and in CD8+ TEMRA repertoires, roughly 5 were found.

An amount of RNA that ranged from about 0.45 to 1 ug was reverse transcribed with random hexamers. TCR beta CDR3 was amplified by immunoSEQ multiplex PCR. This amplification extended across 54 Vbeta and 13 Jbeta segments. MiXCR was run by TCRdb on the immunoSEQ multiplex PCR reads, yielding one entry per CDR3 protein. Among about 110,000 distinct CDR3 sequences, approximately 93% were seen once, and the ten largest hold 0.4% to 0.5%. Sequenced: CD8+ T cells from PBMCs. This clonotype was obtained from a human donor with Susac syndrome. The rearrangement joins TRBV29-1 to TRBJ2-3, with 7 bases aligning to TRBD2. Here the CDR3 reads CSVDPGGPTDTQYF. The CDR3 DNA sequence: TGCAGCGTCGACCCGGGGGGTCCCACAGATACGCAGTATTTT.